This TCR beta chain was recorded in a study of shared clonotypes between healthy human individuals. Only in-frame clones appear in the TCRdb table, and some are missing; sequencing was by immunoSEQ multiplex PCR. The sample includes approximately 940,000 clones, around 80% of them seen just once. Per germline, CDR1 LNHDA and CDR2 SQIVND (reference sequence). V shed 5 bases and J shed 10 bases, with 14 bases lying between them. The CDR3 runs to 12 residues. V is TRBV19 and J is TRBJ1-1, with a possible D match to TRBD1 (5 bases). The sample was memory CD4+ T cells sorted from blood. The subset denotes: CD45RA-negative fraction. This receptor was identified in a man aged 18 to 29 in good health. CDR3 nucleotide sequence: TGTGCCAGTAGTGTCGGGGGTCTAGTAGCTTTCTTT. Its translation: CASSVGGLVAFF.